This entry describes one TCR beta chain. Its antigen is currently unknown. The data were taken from a study of T cell responses to AZD1222 COVID-19 vaccine. CDR3 length: 15 residues. The germline V gene has CDR1 LNHDA and CDR2 SQIVND (reference sequence). Trimming took 6 bases from V and 0 from J, leaving 14 bases between them. General study findings and limits: It was only after the peak T cell response that any repertoires were sampled. Within unmutated variant regions lay the reported targets of nearly half of spike-specific TCRs. Across spike, vaccine-associated CD4 TCRs were found, dominant at 160-218 and 743-854. An increase in Spike-specific TCR breadth and depth was observed after two AZD1222 doses.

Clones were sequenced by immunoSEQ multiplex PCR, and TCRdb holds only the in-frame ones, with some missing. Of about 150,000 clones in the sample, about nine tenths were seen once. The chain has TRBV19 and TRBJ1-1, with D hard to call. Specimen: peripheral blood, collected on day 0 of MenACWY control vaccination. The clonotype was recovered from an adult in good health. Written as DNA, the CDR3 is TGTGCCAGTAGACCACAGAGCCCCTTGAACACTGAAGCTTTCTTT. Its protein product is CASRPQSPLNTEAFF.